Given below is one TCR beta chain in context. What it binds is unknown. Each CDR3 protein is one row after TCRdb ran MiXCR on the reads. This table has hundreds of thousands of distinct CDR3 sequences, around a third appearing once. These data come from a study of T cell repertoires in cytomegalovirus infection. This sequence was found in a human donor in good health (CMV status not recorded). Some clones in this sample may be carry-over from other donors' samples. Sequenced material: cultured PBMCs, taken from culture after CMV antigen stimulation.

CDR3 nucleotide sequence: TGTGCCATCAGTGTAGGTTGGGGTCTGGACACAGATACGCAGTATTTT. This translates into CAISVGWGLDTDTQYF. The chain combines TRBV10-3 with TRBJ2-3; D gene ambiguous. This CDR3 contains 16 residues. V lost 4 bases to trimming and J lost 2 bases, with 16 bases between them. CDR1 is ENHRY, CDR2 SYGVKD, per germline.